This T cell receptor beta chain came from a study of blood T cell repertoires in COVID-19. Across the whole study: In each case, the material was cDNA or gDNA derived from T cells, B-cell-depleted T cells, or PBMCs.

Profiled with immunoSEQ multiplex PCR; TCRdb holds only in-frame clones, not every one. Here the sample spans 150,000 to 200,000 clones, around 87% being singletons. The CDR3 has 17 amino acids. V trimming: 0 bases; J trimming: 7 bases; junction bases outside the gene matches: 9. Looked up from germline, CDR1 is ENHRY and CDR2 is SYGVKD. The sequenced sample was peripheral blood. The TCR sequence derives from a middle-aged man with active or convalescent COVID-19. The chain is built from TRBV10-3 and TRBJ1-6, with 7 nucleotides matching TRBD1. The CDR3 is CAISESKQGGENSPLHF. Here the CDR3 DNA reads TGTGCCATCAGTGAGTCCAAGCAGGGGGGAGAGAATTCACCCCTCCACTTT.